Shown below are 11 T cell receptor beta chains from a single sample sequenced in a study of CD8+ T cells in alopecia areata. Treatment given: oral pan-JAK inhibitor, 5-10 mg twice daily. TCR sequencing used cDNA made by reverse transcription of extracted RNA. Profiling relied on immunoSEQ multiplex PCR, and the TCRdb table lists in-frame clones only, not all of them. The top ten clones hold approximately 16% of a sample with more than 110,000 clones, roughly 54% of them seen once. The material was CD8+ T cells sorted from blood, obtained at week 4, from a patient treated with tofacitinib. The receptors come from a human donor with alopecia areata.

The V gene is TRBV14, the J gene TRBJ2-7; D remains unclear. Germline CDR1 reads SGHDN; CDR2 reads FVKESK. Trimming took off 2 bases at V and 3 bases at J, with 14 bases between the two ends. The CDR3 extends over 15 amino acids. CDR3 region: CASSQLESNFYEQYF. The CDR3, as DNA: TGTGCCAGCAGCCAATTGGAGAGCAACTTCTACGAGCAGTACTTC.

This clone was seen only a few times. The CDR3 loop reads CASSQHLTKGVYGYTF. The CDR3 DNA follows: TGCGCCAGCAGTCAGCATCTGACGAAGGGAGTCTATGGCTACACCTTC. The J gene is TRBJ1-2, the V gene TRBV23-1, with unresolved D. TRBV23-1 is classed as an ORF, of uncertain function. Trimming took 3 bases from V and 4 from J, leaving 18 bases between them. The CDR3 runs 16 residues.

The V call is TRBV27, the J call TRBJ2-3, with D perhaps TRBD1 or TRBD2 (5 bases each). Trimming cost V 5 bases and J 2 bases, with 17 bases left between them. CDR3 length: 16 residues. CDR1 is MNHEY, CDR2 SMNVEV, per germline (reference sequence). The CDR3 is CASSPIGTTTTDTQYF. Here the CDR3 DNA reads TGTGCCAGCAGTCCAATTGGGACCACCACCACAGATACGCAGTATTTT.

The chain couples TRBV30 to TRBJ2-3; the D is unclear. The CDR3 has 13 amino acids. Germline V lookup: CDR1 GTSNPN, CDR2 SVGIG (reference sequence). Trimming took 2 bases from V and 0 from J, leaving 6 bases between them. The CDR3 bases are TGTGCCTGGAGTATGGGGAGCACAGATACGCAGTATTTT. Translating gives CAWSMGSTDTQYF.

J is TRBJ2-1 and V is TRBV20-1; possible D gene TRBD2, 5 bases. Trimming shortened V by 0 bases and J by 9 bases, and 6 bases separated the two germline ends. Germline V gene sequence: CDR1 DFQATT, CDR2 SNEGSKA (reference sequence). CDR3 size: 11 residues. CDR3 region: CSAREAGEQFF. Written as DNA, the CDR3 is TGCAGTGCTAGAGAGGCGGGTGAGCAGTTCTTC.

This clone was detected a few times. This chain joins TRBV6-5 and TRBJ2-2; no reliable D call. The CDR3 totals 12 residues. The germline V gene encodes CDR1 MNHEY and CDR2 SVGAGI. V lost 7 bases and J 0 bases, leaving 3 bases between the germline ends. This chain's CDR3 is CASTPNTGELFF. Written as DNA, the CDR3 is TGTGCCAGCACCCCGAACACCGGGGAGCTGTTTTTT.

The V call is TRBV30, the J call TRBJ2-2; D might be TRBD2 (5 bases). The CDR3 spans 12 residues. V lost 2 bases and J lost 6, with 7 bases in between. The germline gives CDR1 GTSNPN, CDR2 SVGIG (reference sequence). The CDR3 loop reads CAWSRGSGELFF. CDR3 in DNA: TGTGCCTGGAGTAGAGGGTCCGGGGAGCTGTTTTTT.

V is TRBV29-1 and J is TRBJ1-4, with unresolved D. The ends were cut back, 6 bases at V and 0 bases at J, with 20 bases in the middle. The CDR3 runs 17 residues. Germline V gives CDR1 SQVTM, CDR2 ANQGSEA. As DNA, the CDR3 is TGCAGCGTCCGCCCGACGGGTGGAGTTGCAACTAATGAAAAACTGTTTTTT. Translating gives CSVRPTGGVATNEKLFF.

The J gene is TRBJ2-7, the V gene TRBV5-6; D may be TRBD1 (6 bases). The germline gives CDR1 SGHDT, CDR2 YYEEEE. Deletions cut 1 base from V and 1 base from J, with 6 bases between. The CDR3 length is 13 residues. This chain's CDR3 is CASSLTGSYEQYF. Here the CDR3 DNA reads TGTGCCAGCAGCTTGACAGGGTCCTACGAGCAGTACTTC.

This clone was seen only once. The V call is TRBV5-4, the J call TRBJ2-7, with D possibly being TRBD2 (6 bases). The CDR3 is 15 residues long. In germline, CDR1 is SGHNT, CDR2 YYREEE (reference sequence). V shed 4 bases and J shed 2 bases, with 16 bases lying between them. The CDR3 loop is CASSPGGGAPYEQYF. The CDR3 bases are TGTGCCAGCAGCCCCGGAGGCGGGGCCCCCTACGAGCAGTACTTC.

J is TRBJ2-3 and V is TRBV11-2; D is perhaps TRBD1 or TRBD2 (5 bases each). CDR1 SGHAT and CDR2 FQNNGV come from the germline V gene. This CDR3 comprises 14 residues. The V and J ends lost 5 bases and 6 bases respectively, with 15 bases between them. CDR3 sequence: CASSRPGPLDTQYF. Written as DNA, the CDR3 is TGTGCCAGCAGCCGGCCGGGGCCCCTGGATACGCAGTATTTT.